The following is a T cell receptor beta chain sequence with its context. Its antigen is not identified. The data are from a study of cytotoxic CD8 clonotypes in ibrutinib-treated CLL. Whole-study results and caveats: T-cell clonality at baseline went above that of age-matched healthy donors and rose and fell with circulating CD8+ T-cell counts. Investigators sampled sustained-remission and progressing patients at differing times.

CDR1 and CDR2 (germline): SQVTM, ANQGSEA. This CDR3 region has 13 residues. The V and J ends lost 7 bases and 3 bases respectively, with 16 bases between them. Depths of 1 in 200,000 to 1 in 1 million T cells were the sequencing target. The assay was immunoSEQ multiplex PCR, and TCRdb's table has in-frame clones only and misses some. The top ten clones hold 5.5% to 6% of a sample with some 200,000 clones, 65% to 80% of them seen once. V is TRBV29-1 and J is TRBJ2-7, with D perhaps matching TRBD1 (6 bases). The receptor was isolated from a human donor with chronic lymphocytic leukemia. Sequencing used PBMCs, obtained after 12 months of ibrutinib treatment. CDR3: CSALGQGYYEQYF. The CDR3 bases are TGCAGCGCCTTGGGGCAGGGGTACTACGAGCAGTACTTC.